This paragraph reports one T cell receptor beta chain. Its specificity is unknown. From RNA, the CDR3 regions of TCR beta chains were amplified and sequenced. HTBI primers were used in a first-round RT-PCR, which preceded a second-round multiplex PCR. Each CDR3 protein is one row after TCRdb ran MiXCR on the multiplex PCR reads. The sample shows some 39,000 distinct CDR3 sequences, roughly 50% of them seen only once. This sample was included in a study of Graves' ophthalmopathy and Graves' hyperthyroidism. Excluded were patients with other autoimmune diseases, uncontrolled infections, pregnancy or lactation. A roughly 9.1 ml volume of fresh peripheral blood provided the PBMCs. General study results and limits: Ophthalmopathy progression was predicted by the model at 70.59% sensitivity and 72% to 75% specificity. Classification of ophthalmopathy versus stable hyperthyroidism by a 13-signature model yielded around 90% sensitivity and around 80% specificity.

This sequence was found in an adult woman with stable Graves' hyperthyroidism. The sample was peripheral blood.

DNA for the CDR3: TGTGCCAGCAGACGTAGCGCCTACGAGCAGTACTTC. Translation gives CASRRSAYEQYF. The chain employs TRBV6-2 or TRBV6-3 and TRBJ2-7, with a weak D call TRBD2 (5 bases). V lost 6 bases to trimming and J lost 2 bases, with 8 bases between them. The CDR3 totals 12 residues. Germline CDR1 and CDR2: MNHEY and SVGEGT.